This passage covers 18 T cell receptor beta chains from one sample sequenced in a study of T cells in Graves' hyperthyroidism and ophthalmopathy. RNA transcripts yielded amplified TCR beta CDR3 regions. The study used the HTBI primer set for a first-round RT-PCR of the TCR CDR3. TCRdb re-derived calls from the multiplex PCR reads in MiXCR, one entry per CDR3 protein. This repertoire shows some 490,000 distinct CDR3 sequences, approximately 23% found once; its top ten account for 49%. Sequenced material: blood. The origin of the receptors is a woman aged 70-85 years with Graves' ophthalmopathy.

This chain links TRBV6-1 with TRBJ1-1; D unclear. The V end was cut by 2 bases, the J end by 10 bases, with 5 bases between. The CDR3 spans 10 residues. Germline V gives CDR1 MNHNS, CDR2 SASEGT. The CDR3 reads CASSESLAFF. The CDR3 DNA is TGTGCCAGCAGTGAATCTTTAGCTTTCTTT.

This clonotype was seen a handful of times. The chain joins TRBV7-2 to TRBJ2-7; D is undetermined. Looked up from germline, CDR1 is SGHTA and CDR2 is FQGNSA. The CDR3 extends over 15 amino acids. The germline V and J ends were trimmed by 2 bases and 6 bases, with 17 bases remaining between them. DNA for the CDR3: TGTGCCAGCAGCTTACGGCGCCTCGATTCAGGCGAGCAGTACTTC. Protein product: CASSLRRLDSGEQYF. Complete variable domain (other parts from reference TRBV7-2 and TRBJ2-7): GAGVSQSPSNKVTEKGKDVELRCDPISGHTALYWYRQSLGQGLEFLIYFQGNSAPDKSGLPSDRFSAERTGGSVSTLTIQRTQQEDSAVYLCASSLRRLDSGEQYFGPGTRLTVT.

This clonotype was seen a handful of times. The rearrangement links TRBV6-1 to TRBJ2-1; the D is unclear. The CDR3 runs to 12 residues. V was shortened by 6 bases and J by 10 bases, with 13 bases between the two germline ends. In germline, CDR1 is MNHNS, CDR2 SASEGT. CDR3 protein: CASRTPGKEQFF. As DNA, the CDR3 is TGTGCCAGCAGGACCCCCGGAAAGGAGCAGTTCTTC.

This chain joins TRBV10-3 and TRBJ2-7; 7 positions agree with TRBD2. Germline values: CDR1 ENHRY, CDR2 SYGVKD. CDR3 length: 15 residues. The ends lost 4 bases at V and 2 bases at J; junction bases unmatched: 8. This CDR3 is CAISGASGITYEQYF. Written as DNA, the CDR3 is TGTGCCATCAGTGGGGCTAGCGGAATTACCTACGAGCAGTACTTC.

This clonotype was counted only a few times. The chain couples TRBV6-6 to TRBJ1-2; D perhaps matches TRBD1 (5 bases). The V end was cut by 0 bases, the J end by 4 bases, with 21 bases between. Germline CDR1 MNHNY, CDR2 SVGAGI (reference sequence). This CDR3 is built from 18 residues. The CDR3 is CASSYSRDRGQGLYGYTF. CDR3 sequence (DNA): TGTGCCAGCAGTTACTCGCGGGATAGAGGGCAGGGCCTCTATGGCTACACCTTC.

V usage is TRBV24-1 and J usage is TRBJ2-1; D tentatively reads TRBD1 or TRBD2 (5 bases each). CDR1 is KGHDR and CDR2 is SFDVKD in the germline V gene. The length of the CDR3 is 16 residues. Trimming pared 3 bases from V and 5 bases from J, leaving 16 bases between. CDR3 nucleotide sequence: TGTGCCACCAGTGATCCCACCGGGACGACCAACAATGAGCAGTTCTTC. It encodes CATSDPTGTTNNEQFF.

The CDR3 loop is CASSFESGNEKLFF. Written as DNA, the CDR3 is TGTGCCAGCAGCTTTGAATCCGGAAATGAAAAACTGTTTTTT. The chain combines TRBV7-9 with TRBJ1-4; D unresolved. The V gene's germline CDR1 is SEHNR and CDR2 FQNEAQ (reference sequence). The CDR3 is 14 amino acids. Trimming took off 3 bases at V and 5 bases at J, with 10 bases between the two ends. The full variable domain, its missing parts supplied by reference TRBV7-9 and TRBJ1-4, is DTGVSQNPRHKITKRGQNVTFRCDPISEHNRLYWYRQTLGQGPEFLTYFQNEAQLEKSRLLSDRFSAERPKGSFSTLEIQRTEQGDSAMYLCASSFESGNEKLFFGSGTQLSVL.

In this sample, this clonotype turned up a few times. This chain uses TRBV27 with TRBJ2-3, with 16 bases aligning to TRBD2. Germline V gives CDR1 MNHEY, CDR2 SMNVEV (reference sequence). This CDR3 contains 18 residues. J lost 2 bases, V lost 3 bases, and 5 bases had no gene match. The CDR3 DNA sequence: TGTGCCAGCAGTTTGACAGGGACTAGCGGGAGGGCCACAGATACGCAGTATTTT. Amino acid sequence: CASSLTGTSGRATDTQYF.

This chain uses TRBV6-5 with TRBJ2-7; D not resolved. CDR3 size: 13 residues. V was clipped by 3 bases and J by 0 bases, with 6 bases between them. Germline V CDR1 and CDR2: MNHEY, SVGAGI. The CDR3 reads CASSYGDSYEQYF. The CDR3 region has the DNA TGTGCCAGCAGTTATGGGGACTCCTACGAGCAGTACTTC.

This clonotype was detected only a few times. The chain links TRBV28 to TRBJ2-4; perhaps TRBD2 as D (5 bases). CDR3 length equals 14 residues. V was trimmed by 6 bases and J by 6 bases, leaving 15 bases between them. Germline V gives CDR1 MDHEN, CDR2 SYDVKM. The chain's CDR3 is CASSNSVGTNIQYF. For the CDR3, the DNA is TGTGCCAGCAGCAATAGCGTGGGAACAAACATTCAGTACTTC.

This clonotype was counted a few times. This chain joins TRBV18 and TRBJ1-5; 8 bases match TRBD1. This CDR3 contains 16 residues. In germline, CDR1 is KGHSH, CDR2 LQKENI. Trimming removed 6 bases from V and 0 bases from J; junction bases left unmatched: 7. CDR3 nucleotides: TGTGCCAGCTCGCCTGAGACAGGGGATAGCAATCAGCCCCAGCATTTT. Encoded protein: CASSPETGDSNQPQHF.

This clonotype has more than one count but fewer than ten. The V and J genes are TRBV4-3 and TRBJ1-1; tentative D call: TRBD1 (5 bases). The CDR3 runs to 14 residues. V lost 0 bases to trimming and J lost 10 bases, with 15 bases between them. Per the germline V gene, CDR1 is LGHNA and CDR2 is YSLEER. The CDR3 loop is CASSQEAGLGGAFF. CDR3 DNA sequence: TGCGCCAGCAGCCAAGAAGCTGGGCTTGGGGGAGCTTTCTTT.

The gene calls are TRBV6-5 and TRBJ2-2; 11 bases are shared with TRBD1. Germline assignment: CDR1 MNHEY and CDR2 SVGAGI. The CDR3 length is 17 residues. With 1 base clipped from V and 2 bases from J, the junction kept 3 bases outside the gene matches. This CDR3 is CASSYFGQGANTGELFF. CDR3 coding DNA: TGTGCCAGCAGTTACTTTGGACAGGGGGCCAACACCGGGGAGCTGTTTTTT.

This clonotype has a count of ten or more. The chain has TRBV2 and TRBJ2-5; TRBD2 matches 10 bases. V shed 4 bases, J shed 3 bases, and the junction held 5 bases outside the gene matches. This CDR3 has 15 residues. The V gene's germline CDR1 is SNHLY and CDR2 FYNNEI. As DNA, the CDR3 is TGTGCCAGCAGTGCCCAAGGACTAGCGGAAGAGACCCAGTACTTC. Translating gives CASSAQGLAEETQYF.

This clonotype was picked up a small number of times. V and J are TRBV19 and TRBJ1-2; no clear D gene. Germline V gene data show CDR1 as LNHDA and CDR2 as SQIVND (reference sequence). V gave up 6 bases and J gave up 2 bases, with 4 bases separating them. The CDR3 runs to 11 residues. The CDR3 coding sequence is TGTGCCAGTAGGGAGAACTATGGCTACACCTTC. Its protein product is CASRENYGYTF.

This rearrangement joins TRBV5-1 to TRBJ2-2; no clear D. The germline V gene has CDR1 SGHRS and CDR2 YFSETQ. Trimming cost V 3 bases and J 1 base, with 13 bases left between them. This CDR3 region has 16 residues. CDR3 coding DNA: TGCGCCAGCAGCTCGCAGACTGTAGAGAACACCGGGGAGCTGTTTTTT. Translated: CASSSQTVENTGELFF. The complete variable domain, with remaining parts taken from reference TRBV5-1 and TRBJ2-2, reads KAGVTQTPRYLIKTRGQQVTLSCSPISGHRSVSWYQQTPGQGLQFLFEYFSETQRNKGNFPGRFSGRQFSNSRSEMNVSTLELGDSALYLCASSSQTVENTGELFFGEGSRLTVL.

The sample holds many counts of this clonotype. V usage is TRBV11-2 and J usage is TRBJ2-7; the D call may be TRBD1 or TRBD2 (5 bases each). Germline V gene data show CDR1 as SGHAT and CDR2 as FQNNGV. CDR3 size: 14 residues. The ends were cut back, 1 base at V and 3 bases at J, with 10 bases in the middle. The CDR3 protein is CASSLVGTDYEQYF. The CDR3 DNA follows: TGTGCCAGCAGCTTAGTCGGGACGGACTACGAGCAGTACTTC.

The chain has TRBV30 and TRBJ1-5; tentative D call: TRBD1 (5 bases). The length of the CDR3 is 12 residues. V lost 5 bases to trimming and J lost 4 bases, with 9 bases between them. The germline gives CDR1 GTSNPN, CDR2 SVGIG (reference sequence). CDR3 nucleotide sequence: TGTGCCTGGGACAGTCCTAATCAGCCCCAGCATTTT. The encoded protein is CAWDSPNQPQHF.